This TCR beta chain was found in a study of CD8 T cells in ankylosing spondylitis. The study's findings and limits: Made up of eight highly homologous variants, a TCR beta motif appeared characteristic of ankylosing spondylitis blood.

About this clonotype itself: The target antigen is unknown.

Trimming left V 3 bases short and J 3 bases short, with 17 bases between. Germline assignment: CDR1 SGHTA and CDR2 FQGNSA. The CDR3 totals 16 residues. It was by quantitative 5'-RACE with molecular barcodes that TCR beta libraries were made. TCRdb re-derived calls from the 5' RACE reads in MiXCR, one entry per CDR3 protein. The sample has 750,000 to 850,000 distinct CDR3 sequences; about an eighth are singletons. The TCR originated in a male donor with ankylosing spondylitis. The sample consisted of blood, either unsorted or a sorted T cell fraction (not recorded which). This chain links TRBV7-2 with TRBJ1-2, with D unclear. CDR3 DNA sequence: TGTGCCAGCAGCTTGTTGAGGTTGGCGTTTTACTATGGCTACACCTTC. It yields the protein CASSLLRLAFYYGYTF.